This TCR beta chain appears in the sequencing data of a study of shared clonotypes between healthy human individuals. Trimming at V came to 4 bases and at J to 2 bases, leaving 11 bases not matched to a gene. Germline V gene data show CDR1 as SGHTA and CDR2 as FQGTGA. The CDR3 length is 17 residues. Profiling relied on immunoSEQ multiplex PCR, and the TCRdb table lists in-frame clones only, not all of them. The data show some 700,000 clones, with about 90% seen just once and about a third held by the top ten. The TCR sequence derives from a man aged 18 to 29 in good health. Some clones in this sample may be carry-over from other donors' samples. The chain combines TRBV7-3 with TRBJ2-1; 7 nucleotides match TRBD1. The sequenced sample was memory CD8+ T cells from PBMCs. Documented subset: CD45RO+ cells pooled with CCR7-negative TemRA cells. CDR3 protein: CASSSRLPGQTYNEQFF. CDR3 DNA: TGTGCCAGCAGCTCAAGGTTACCGGGACAGACCTACAATGAGCAGTTCTTC.